Sequencing of this T cell receptor beta chain was carried out in a study of chemoradiotherapy in HPV16-positive cancers. Notes on the study in general: The functional HPV-specific definition rests on just a couple of HPV16-positive patients. Candidate HPV-specific clones and E7-related TCR motifs grew in tumor during treatment.

Remarks on this clone: Its antigen is still unknown.

Assay: immunoSEQ multiplex PCR; the TCRdb copy retains only in-frame clones and omits some. The data contain around 12,000 clones, 63% of them singletons. The source is a human donor with HPV-associated anogenital cancer. The sample was acquired from a patient who underwent chemoradiotherapy.

This CDR3 reads CASSVRGDNTIYF. CDR3 coding DNA: TGTGCCAGCAGCGTGAGGGGGGACAACACCATATATTTT. V usage is TRBV9 and J usage is TRBJ1-3, with TRBD1 as a possible D gene (6 bases). Trimming stripped 2 bases from V and 7 bases from J, with 10 bases between. Germline CDR1 is SGDLS and CDR2 is YYNGEE. CDR3 length: 13 amino acids.